The present T cell receptor beta chain was sequenced within a study of OX40 agonist ivuxolimab in advanced cancers. About the study: Dose-escalation patients had hepatocellular carcinoma, melanoma, renal cell or head and neck cancer.

V lost 1 base and J 2 bases, leaving 11 bases between the germline ends. The CDR3 is made up of 15 amino acids. Germline loops: CDR1 MNHNS, CDR2 SASEGT. Clones were read by immunoSEQ multiplex PCR, and TCRdb kept only the in-frame ones, dropping some. The sample has about 68,000 clones, 85% to 90% seen once. Sample: CD4+ or CD8+ T cells sorted from blood, taken in a trial of the OX40 agonist ivuxolimab. This clonotype was sampled from an adult with an advanced solid tumor such as melanoma, head and neck, liver or kidney cancer. V is TRBV6-1 and J is TRBJ1-2; TRBD1 is a possible D gene (6 bases). CDR3 sequence: CASSEDRVLNYGYTF. For the CDR3, the DNA is TGTGCCAGCAGTGAAGACAGGGTGTTAAACTATGGCTACACCTTC.